One and the same sample provided the 15 T cell receptor beta chains below, sequenced in a study of T cells in Graves' hyperthyroidism and ophthalmopathy. Amplified regions were TCR beta CDR3 sequences from RNA transcripts. The TCR CDR3 first-round RT-PCR relied on the HTBI primer set. TCRdb passed the multiplex PCR reads through MiXCR, listing each CDR3 protein once. The table lists approximately 250,000 distinct CDR3 sequences, almost 25% of them singletons. The sample consisted of blood. The origin of the receptors is a middle-aged woman with Graves' ophthalmopathy.

This clonotype was counted at least ten times. The chain couples TRBV20-1 to TRBJ1-6; TRBD1 might be the D (6 bases). CDR3 length: 14 residues. From germline, CDR1 is DFQATT and CDR2 SNEGSKA (reference sequence). V shed 6 bases and J shed 5 bases, with 14 bases lying between them. In DNA, the CDR3 is TGCAGTGCCAAACCCGGACAGAATAATTCACCCCTCCACTTT. Its translation: CSAKPGQNNSPLHF.

This clonotype was recorded at least ten times. The chain recombines TRBV2 with TRBJ2-4, with a weak D call TRBD1 (5 bases). This CDR3 comprises 19 residues. From germline, CDR1 is SNHLY and CDR2 FYNNEI. Trimming shortened V by 7 bases and J by 0 bases, and 25 bases separated the two germline ends. CDR3 loop: CASNPLQTESLIAKNIQYF. For the CDR3, the DNA is TGTGCCAGCAATCCCCTTCAGACAGAATCCTTAATAGCCAAAAACATTCAGTACTTC.

The chain has TRBV12-3 or TRBV12-4 and TRBJ1-3; tentative D call: TRBD1 (5 bases). Trimming pared 6 bases from V and 0 bases from J, leaving 12 bases between. This CDR3 is 15 amino acids long. The CDR3 spells CASSLGELSGNTIYF. The CDR3 DNA reads TGTGCCAGCAGCCTAGGGGAGCTCTCTGGAAACACCATATATTTT.

The J gene is TRBJ2-7, the V gene TRBV6-1; D is uncertain. The CDR3 has 13 amino acids. The V end lost 6 bases, the J end lost 3 bases, and 12 bases lay between the germline ends. The germline V gene encodes CDR1 MNHNS and CDR2 SASEGT. The CDR3 reads CASSSTVDYEQYF. The CDR3 nucleotides read TGTGCCAGCAGCTCCACGGTGGACTACGAGCAGTACTTC.

The genes are TRBV27 and TRBJ1-2, with D possibly being TRBD1 (6 bases). The ends were cut back, 4 bases at V and 4 bases at J, with 13 bases in the middle. Germline assignment: CDR1 MNHEY and CDR2 SMNVEV (reference sequence). This CDR3 spans 14 amino acids. The CDR3 sequence: CASSSGTSIYGYTF. In nucleotides, the CDR3 is TGTGCCAGCAGTTCAGGGACATCCATCTATGGCTACACCTTC.

This clonotype occurred many times. V and J are TRBV5-4 and TRBJ1-1; no reliable D call. Trimming stripped 4 bases from V and 4 bases from J, with 17 bases between. The CDR3 has 15 amino acids. Germline-derived CDR1 and CDR2 are SGHNT and YYREEE (reference sequence). The CDR3 sequence: CASSAPGPVSTEAFF. The CDR3 DNA sequence: TGTGCCAGCAGCGCCCCGGGTCCCGTAAGCACTGAAGCTTTCTTT.

This chain uses TRBV27 with TRBJ1-3; TRBD1 matches at 10 bases. This CDR3 comprises 16 residues. Germline values: CDR1 MNHEY, CDR2 SMNVEV (reference sequence). Trimming took 5 bases from V and 2 from J; bases not matched to a gene: 6. The CDR3 is CASSPAGTGAGNTIYF. The CDR3 nucleotides are TGTGCCAGCAGTCCCGCCGGGACAGGGGCTGGAAACACCATATATTTT.

This clonotype was observed many times. The J gene is TRBJ2-2, the V gene TRBV19; D is perhaps TRBD2 (6 bases). V was pared by 7 bases and J by 6 bases, with 21 bases between. Germline V lookup: CDR1 LNHDA, CDR2 SQIVND (reference sequence). The CDR3 is made up of 16 amino acids. The CDR3 is CASTTPRGRGPGELFF. The DNA of the CDR3 is TGTGCCAGTACTACCCCTCGGGGGAGAGGCCCCGGGGAGCTGTTTTTT.

This clonotype was seen repeatedly, ten times or more. The chain employs TRBV29-1 and TRBJ1-1; D remains unclear. Germline CDR1 SQVTM, CDR2 ANQGSEA. There are 15 residues in the CDR3. V was pared by 1 base and J by 1 base, with 13 bases between. This CDR3 reads CSVEGKERPNTEAFF. DNA for the CDR3: TGCAGCGTTGAAGGTAAGGAACGGCCGAACACTGAAGCTTTCTTT.

This clonotype has only a few counts. This rearrangement joins TRBV10-3 to TRBJ2-2, with 11 bases that match TRBD1. After removal of 6 bases from V and 3 bases from J, the junction contained 3 bases not matched to a gene. The CDR3 loop spans 15 amino acids. Germline CDR1 ENHRY, CDR2 SYGVKD. The CDR3 DNA is TGTGCCATCAGGTTGGGACAGGGGGACACCGGGGAGCTGTTTTTT. Encoded protein: CAIRLGQGDTGELFF.

This clonotype occurred many times. The chain links TRBV30 to TRBJ2-7; D is unresolved. The CDR3 spans 13 residues. Trimming removed 2 bases at V and 0 bases at J, with 8 bases between. Germline loops: CDR1 GTSNPN, CDR2 SVGIG (reference sequence). CDR3 sequence (DNA): TGTGCCTGGAGTAACGGACCCTCCTACGAGCAGTACTTC. Protein: CAWSNGPSYEQYF.

This clonotype was picked up a small number of times. The CDR3 here is CAWNRLAGVTDTQYF. The CDR3 nucleotides are TGTGCCTGGAATCGACTAGCGGGAGTCACAGATACGCAGTATTTT. The chain uses TRBV30 and TRBJ2-3, with 12 bases aligning to TRBD2. CDR3 size: 15 residues. Germline V gene sequence: CDR1 GTSNPN, CDR2 SVGIG (reference sequence). The trim removed 4 bases at V and 2 bases at J, leaving 4 bases unmatched.

This clonotype was seen more than once but under ten times. This CDR3 reads CASSPWEGGPFEQYF. The DNA for the CDR3 is TGTGCCAGCAGCCCTTGGGAGGGAGGGCCGTTCGAGCAGTACTTC. This rearrangement joins TRBV27 to TRBJ2-7; 7 bases are a match to TRBD2. CDR3 size: 15 residues. After removal of 6 bases from V and 6 bases from J, the junction contained 14 bases not matched to a gene. Per the germline V gene, CDR1 is MNHEY and CDR2 is SMNVEV (reference sequence).

This clonotype was counted at least ten times. The chain combines TRBV6-1 with TRBJ1-2, with D uncertain. Trimming left V 6 bases short and J 2 bases short, with 13 bases between. This CDR3 has 14 residues. From germline, CDR1 is MNHNS and CDR2 SASEGT. Written as DNA, the CDR3 is TGTGCCAGCAGCCGAAAGACCGAGAACTATGGCTACACCTTC. It specifies CASSRKTENYGYTF.

This clonotype was counted ten times or more. This sequence joins TRBV30 and TRBJ1-1; D not resolved. In germline, CDR1 is GTSNPN, CDR2 SVGIG (reference sequence). The CDR3 has 13 amino acids. V was shortened by 1 base and J by 0 bases, with 6 bases between the two germline ends. The CDR3 DNA is TGTGCCTGGAGTGCCTACATGAACACTGAAGCTTTCTTT. This translates into CAWSAYMNTEAFF.